The 28 T cell receptor beta chains below come from one sample, sequenced in a study of T-cell reconstitution after alpha-beta-depleted transplantation in children. TCRbeta library preparation incorporated unique molecular identifiers. One entry per CDR3 protein results from TCRdb running MiXCR on the PCR reads. Seen here are fewer than 700,000 distinct CDR3 sequences, 10% to 15% observed once, and the top ten hold around 2.2%. Material: PBMCs, mostly from graft donor cells, obtained 360 days after TCRalphabeta/CD19-depleted stem cell transplant. Every receptor here comes from a male patient younger than 18 who had a stem cell transplant for acute myeloid leukemia, so the T cells may come from the graft donor.

This clonotype has at least ten counts. The chain couples TRBV14 to TRBJ2-1; D is undetermined. Germline CDR1 reads SGHDN; CDR2 reads FVKESK. This CDR3 contains 14 residues. V was cut by 1 base and J by 6 bases, with 10 bases left in between. In DNA, the CDR3 is TGTGCCAGCAGCCAAGCGGTACTACTCAATGAGCAGTTCTTC. It specifies CASSQAVLLNEQFF.

This rearrangement joins TRBV12-3 or TRBV12-4 to TRBJ2-5, with unresolved D. This CDR3 is built from 14 residues. V was clipped by 6 bases and J by 2 bases, with 13 bases between them. CDR3 sequence (DNA): TGTGCCAGCAGCTTACAGAACAAACAAGAGACCCAGTACTTC. Residues: CASSLQNKQETQYF.

There are a few counts of this clonotype. This rearrangement joins TRBV7-6 to TRBJ1-3, with 9 bases identical to TRBD1. Germline CDR1 and CDR2: SGHVS and FNYEAQ. The length of the CDR3 is 16 residues. J was trimmed by 4 bases and V by 1 base; bases with no gene match: 5. The CDR3 protein is CASSLGGTGKGNTIYF. The CDR3 coding sequence is TGTGCCAGCAGCTTAGGCGGGACAGGGAAAGGAAACACCATATATTTT. The full variable domain, rest sourced from reference TRBV7-6 and TRBJ1-3, is GAGVSQSPRYKVTKRGQDVALRCDPISGHVSLYWYRQALGQGPEFLTYFNYEAQQDKSGLPNDRFSAERPEGSISTLTIQRTEQRDSAMYRCASSLGGTGKGNTIYFGEGSWLTVV.

This clonotype is a singleton in its sample. This rearrangement joins TRBV9 to TRBJ1-5, with D hard to call. This CDR3 is built from 13 residues. CDR1 is SGDLS and CDR2 is YYNGEE in the germline V gene. Trimming cost V 3 bases and J 9 bases, with 13 bases left between them. Here the CDR3 DNA reads TGTGCCAGCAGCGCAACGGTCGGTGGGCCCCAGCATTTT. Its translation: CASSATVGGPQHF.

In its sample, this clonotype was seen many times. This chain connects TRBV7-3 to TRBJ2-7; 8 nucleotides agree with TRBD1. The germline V gene encodes CDR1 SGHTA and CDR2 FQGTGA. With V trimmed by 0 bases and J by 3 bases, 1 base remained unmatched. The length of the CDR3 is 14 residues. The CDR3 region is CASSLTDRDYEQYF. CDR3 nucleotide sequence: TGTGCCAGCAGCTTAACGGACAGGGACTACGAGCAGTACTTC. Combining the CDR3 with reference TRBV7-3 and TRBJ2-7 gives the whole variable domain GAGVSQTPSNKVTEKGKYVELRCDPISGHTALYWYRQSLGQGPEFLIYFQGTGAADDSGLPNDRFFAVRPEGSVSTLKIQRTERGDSAVYLCASSLTDRDYEQYFGPGTRLTVT.

Many counts were recorded for this clonotype. V and J are TRBV6-6 and TRBJ2-1; D call uncertain. Germline V gene lookup returns CDR1 MNHNY and CDR2 SVGAGI (reference sequence). This CDR3 contains 13 residues. Deletions cut 7 bases from V and 10 bases from J, with 17 bases between. CDR3: CASTADLAEEQFF. The CDR3 nucleotides read TGTGCCAGCACCGCGGATTTGGCGGAAGAGCAGTTCTTC.

This clonotype showed up many times. The rearrangement uses TRBV20-1 and TRBJ2-1, with D maybe TRBD2 (5 bases). Germline V lookup: CDR1 DFQATT, CDR2 SNEGSKA (reference sequence). Trimming left V 0 bases short and J 0 bases short, with 12 bases between. The CDR3 spans 16 residues. CDR3 DNA: TGCAGTGCTAGAGATAGAAGAGGGCTCTCCTACAATGAGCAGTTCTTC. It specifies CSARDRRGLSYNEQFF.

This clonotype was seen more than once but under ten times. The V and J genes are TRBV12-3 or TRBV12-4 and TRBJ1-2; D is possibly TRBD1 (6 bases). Trimming pared 6 bases from V and 4 bases from J, leaving 15 bases between. The CDR3 is made up of 14 amino acids. This CDR3 is CASSQSGVGYGYTF. The CDR3 DNA reads as TGTGCCAGCAGCCAATCAGGGGTAGGCTATGGCTACACCTTC.

This clonotype was observed at least ten times. The chain carries TRBV4-3 and TRBJ1-2; 8 bases align to TRBD1. CDR3 length: 15 residues. Germline values: CDR1 LGHNA, CDR2 YSLEER. V gave up 0 bases and J gave up 8 bases; unmatched junction bases: 8. The CDR3 loop is CASSQDRGQGVGYTF. Written as DNA, the CDR3 is TGCGCCAGCAGCCAAGATCGTGGACAGGGAGTCGGCTACACCTTC.

V usage is TRBV20-1 and J usage is TRBJ1-4; possible D gene TRBD1, 6 bases. Trimming pared 0 bases from V and 6 bases from J, leaving 17 bases between. The CDR3 totals 16 residues. Per germline, CDR1 DFQATT and CDR2 SNEGSKA (reference sequence). CDR3 protein: CSARDVGGRPDEKLFF. DNA of the CDR3: TGCAGTGCTAGAGATGTTGGGGGGCGCCCCGATGAAAAACTGTTTTTT.

CDR3 sequence reads: CASSSGTHVPNNEQFF. The CDR3 DNA reads as TGTGCCAGCAGCTCCGGGACCCATGTCCCCAATAATGAGCAGTTCTTC. The chain recombines TRBV7-3 with TRBJ2-1; D is possibly TRBD1 or TRBD2 (5 bases each). Germline loops: CDR1 SGHTA, CDR2 FQGTGA. V was clipped by 4 bases and J by 7 bases, with 20 bases between them. The CDR3 length is 16 residues.

The rearrangement uses TRBV20-1 and TRBJ2-5; 7 nucleotides align to TRBD2. The CDR3 is 15 residues long. Germline CDR1 and CDR2: DFQATT and SNEGSKA (reference sequence). The ends lost 0 bases at V and 5 bases at J; junction bases unmatched: 9. The CDR3 is CSARDFVLATETQYF. The CDR3 DNA reads as TGCAGTGCTAGAGATTTCGTACTAGCGACGGAGACCCAGTACTTC.

The table lists this clonotype with many counts. The rearrangement links TRBV12-3 or TRBV12-4 to TRBJ2-5; 9 bases match TRBD1. This CDR3 spans 14 amino acids. Trimming cost V 3 bases and J 5 bases; bases outside gene matches: 4. CDR3 bases: TGTGCCAGCAGTTTGACAGGGGGACGGGAGACCCAGTACTTC. This translates into CASSLTGGRETQYF.

This clonotype was counted many times. CDR3 coding DNA: TGTGCCAGCAGCTCGCGGAACCCTCGGGAAGAGCAGTACTTC. Protein sequence: CASSSRNPREEQYF. The rearrangement uses TRBV7-9 and TRBJ2-7; D perhaps matches TRBD2 (5 bases). The CDR3 runs to 14 residues. The V end was cut by 4 bases, the J end by 7 bases, with 17 bases between. Germline lookup yields CDR1 SEHNR and CDR2 FQNEAQ (reference sequence).

This clonotype was seen a few times. This chain connects TRBV7-8 to TRBJ2-2; 7 bases line up with TRBD2. The germline V gene encodes CDR1 SGHVS and CDR2 FQNEAQ. After removal of 1 base from V and 4 bases from J, the junction contained 6 bases not matched to a gene. CDR3 size: 16 residues. The CDR3 loop reads CASSLVGLPGTGELFF. In nucleotides, the CDR3 is TGTGCCAGCAGCTTAGTGGGACTACCCGGCACCGGGGAGCTGTTTTTT. The variable domain in full, completed from reference TRBV7-8 and TRBJ2-2, reads GAGVSQSPRYKVAKRGQDVALRCDPISGHVSLFWYQQALGQGPEFLTYFQNEAQLDKSGLPSDRFFAERPEGSVSTLKIQRTQQEDSAVYLCASSLVGLPGTGELFFGEGSRLTVL.

The rearrangement joins TRBV12-3 or TRBV12-4 to TRBJ1-4; D remains ambiguous. CDR3 size: 14 residues. V lost 1 base and J 8 bases, leaving 11 bases between the germline ends. CDR3 nucleotide sequence: TGTGCCAGCAGTTTAGATGGCCGACGGGAAAAACTGTTTTTT. Protein: CASSLDGRREKLFF.

This clonotype was found many times. This chain connects TRBV12-3 or TRBV12-4 to TRBJ2-7, with no clear D. The germline V and J ends were trimmed by 5 bases and 0 bases, with 2 bases remaining between them. The CDR3 extends over 11 amino acids. DNA for the CDR3: TGTGCCAGCAGTACCTCCTACGAGCAGTACTTC. It translates to CASSTSYEQYF.

This clonotype has at least ten counts. J is TRBJ2-3 and V is TRBV4-2, with 12 bases aligning to TRBD2. The CDR3 extends over 16 amino acids. V shed 0 bases, J shed 4 bases, and the junction held 2 bases outside the gene matches. Germline lookup yields CDR1 LGHNA and CDR2 YNFKEQ. The CDR3 reads CASSQDLAGGPDTQYF. CDR3 in DNA: TGTGCCAGCAGCCAAGATCTAGCGGGGGGGCCAGATACGCAGTATTTT.

This clonotype was found many times. V usage is TRBV28 and J usage is TRBJ2-1; D may match TRBD1 or TRBD2 (7 bases each). Germline V CDR1 and CDR2: MDHEN, SYDVKM. With 3 bases removed from V and 8 bases from J, the gap between germline ends came to 29 bases. This CDR3 has 19 amino acids. For the CDR3, the DNA is TGTGCCAGCAGTTTTCAGGGGGGGGGAAGCGGGACCCGGCTTTATGAGCAGTTCTTC. This translates into CASSFQGGGSGTRLYEQFF.

As regards this clonotype: A much more abundant neighbour one base away suggests this may be a read error. No conserved phenylalanine or tryptophan is present at the end of the CDR3, so a read error is the likely explanation. The chain links TRBV20-1 to TRBJ2-4; unclear D gene. The CDR3 length is 13 residues. Germline CDR1 reads DFQATT; CDR2 reads SNEGSKA (reference sequence). With 0 bases removed from V and 0 bases from J, the gap between germline ends came to 3 bases. The CDR3 DNA reads as TGCAGTGCTAGAGACCTAGCCAAAAACATTCAGTACCTC. Translation gives CSARDLAKNIQYL.

This clonotype was found a few times. This chain connects TRBV11-2 to TRBJ2-6; 8 nucleotides align to TRBD2. There are 18 residues in the CDR3. Trimming removed 5 bases from V and 0 bases from J; junction bases left unmatched: 9. Germline assignment: CDR1 SGHAT and CDR2 FQNNGV. The chain's CDR3 is CASSPPVGGGSGANVLTF. The CDR3 coding sequence is TGTGCCAGCAGCCCCCCCGTCGGGGGGGGCTCTGGGGCCAACGTCCTGACTTTC.

This clonotype was counted at least ten times. This chain uses TRBV20-1 with TRBJ2-1, with 11 bases that match TRBD2. V shed 3 bases and J 0 bases; nucleotides not matched to a gene: 1. CDR1 and CDR2 from the germline V gene are DFQATT and SNEGSKA (reference sequence). The CDR3 spans 15 residues. The chain's CDR3 is CSARGLAVSYNEQFF. The CDR3 coding sequence is TGCAGTGCTAGGGGACTAGCGGTCTCCTACAATGAGCAGTTCTTC.

This clonotype was found many times. The J gene is TRBJ2-1, the V gene TRBV20-1, with unresolved D. V shed 3 bases and J shed 12 bases, with 12 bases lying between them. Germline V gene sequence: CDR1 DFQATT, CDR2 SNEGSKA (reference sequence). The CDR3 consists of 11 residues. Here the CDR3 DNA reads TGCAGTGCTAGGATTTCTGGCGTGCAGTTCTTC. This encodes CSARISGVQFF.

The genes are TRBV7-2 and TRBJ2-7; D gene uncertain. Germline V gives CDR1 SGHTA, CDR2 FQGNSA. V was clipped by 5 bases and J by 1 base, with 18 bases between them. The CDR3 length is 16 residues. Written as DNA, the CDR3 is TGTGCCAGCAGCCCGGTAGGCTTCTTAACTTCCTACGAGCAGTACTTC. Residues: CASSPVGFLTSYEQYF.

This clonotype was detected a few times. The chain links TRBV5-8 to TRBJ2-5, with D unclear. The CDR3 length is 15 residues. Germline V lookup: CDR1 SGHTS, CDR2 YDEGEE. The V and J ends lost 4 bases and 5 bases respectively, with 18 bases between them. In DNA, the CDR3 is TGTGCCAGCAGCGCGACCATGCCGAAGGCTGAGACCCAGTACTTC. Its translation: CASSATMPKAETQYF.

This rearrangement joins TRBV29-1 to TRBJ2-7, with TRBD1 matching 7 bases. V shed 2 bases, J shed 6 bases, and the junction held 1 base outside the gene matches. The CDR3 is 11 residues long. Germline V CDR1 and CDR2: SQVTM, ANQGSEA. CDR3 in DNA: TGCAGCGTTGAATCAGGGGGCGAGCAGTACTTC. It encodes CSVESGGEQYF.

Many counts were recorded for this clonotype. The V gene is TRBV12-3 or TRBV12-4, the J gene TRBJ2-5, with 11 bases aligning to TRBD2. The CDR3 sequence is 15 residues long. Losses at the gene ends were 2 bases for V and 2 bases for J; bases not matched to a gene: 1. Written as DNA, the CDR3 is TGTGCCAGCAGTTTAAGACTAGCGGGACAAGAGACCCAGTACTTC. Translation: CASSLRLAGQETQYF.

The chain joins TRBV5-1 to TRBJ2-1; D may be TRBD2 (5 bases). V lost 4 bases, J lost 2 bases, and 16 bases lay in between. The CDR3 runs to 16 residues. Per the germline V gene, CDR1 is SGHRS and CDR2 is YFSETQ. CDR3 nucleotides: TGCGCCAGCAGCCCCGGAGGCCCCGGGCCCTACAATGAGCAGTTCTTC. Its protein is CASSPGGPGPYNEQFF. The whole variable domain, remainder taken from reference TRBV5-1 and TRBJ2-1, is KAGVTQTPRYLIKTRGQQVTLSCSPISGHRSVSWYQQTPGQGLQFLFEYFSETQRNKGNFPGRFSGRQFSNSRSEMNVSTLELGDSALYLCASSPGGPGPYNEQFFGPGTRLTVL.